This T cell receptor beta chain was identified during a study of somatic mutations in cytotoxic T cells in rheumatoid arthritis. Some clones are missing from TCRdb's copy, which holds only in-frame ones; the method was immunoSEQ multiplex PCR. The sample yields roughly 14,000 clones, about 77% seen once. The CDR3 extends over 16 amino acids. Germline CDR1 reads SGHNT; CDR2 reads YENEEA. With 5 bases clipped from V and 3 bases from J, the junction kept 10 bases outside the gene matches. This receptor was identified in an adult with rheumatoid arthritis. The chain carries TRBV11-3 and TRBJ2-7; 10 bases agree with TRBD2. Sequencing input: CD8+ T cells sorted from blood. The CDR3 DNA sequence: TGTGCCAGCAGCGCAAGGGGACTAGCGCCACTCTACGAGCAGTACTTC. It translates to CASSARGLAPLYEQYF. The whole variable domain, filled in from reference TRBV11-3 and TRBJ2-7, reads EAGVVQSPRYKIIEKKQPVAFWCNPISGHNTLYWYLQNLGQGPELLIRYENEEAVDDSQLPKDRFSAERLKGVDSTLKIQPAELGDSAVYLCASSARGLAPLYEQYFGPGTRLTVT.